The 10 T cell receptor beta chains below come from one sample, sequenced in a study of T cells after yellow fever vaccination. MiXCR, run by TCRdb on the 5' RACE reads, gives a single entry per CDR3 protein. The sample shows some 600,000 distinct CDR3 sequences, about 12% of them seen only once. The material was PBMCs, obtained on the day of the yellow fever booster vaccination. These receptors all come from a man aged 25-40 years who received the YFV17D yellow fever vaccine.

The J gene is TRBJ2-3, the V gene TRBV29-1, with TRBD2 as a possible D gene (5 bases). The CDR3 spans 13 residues. Per the germline V gene, CDR1 is SQVTM and CDR2 is ANQGSEA. Trimming removed 4 bases at V and 0 bases at J, with 8 bases between. The CDR3 sequence: CSVVGKSTDTQYF. Written as DNA, the CDR3 is TGCAGCGTTGTCGGGAAAAGCACAGATACGCAGTATTTT.

This clonotype was observed a handful of times. J is TRBJ1-2 and V is TRBV23-1; no definite D call. TRBV23-1 is labeled an ORF, and its function is uncertain. This CDR3 region has 13 residues. The V end lost 8 bases, the J end lost 2 bases, and 12 bases lay between the germline ends. The CDR3 loop is CASPGPRNYGYTF. The CDR3 nucleotides read TGCGCCAGCCCGGGCCCAAGGAACTATGGCTACACCTTC.

In this sample, this clonotype turned up a few times. The rearrangement joins TRBV7-2 to TRBJ2-1, with D unresolved. Germline CDR1 and CDR2: SGHTA and FQGNSA. CDR3 length: 15 residues. Between the trimmed V and J ends, which lost 8 bases and 2 bases, there was a span of 16 bases. CDR3 DNA: TGTGCCAGCGGAACGTCCGGGCCAGCCTACAATGAGCAGTTCTTC. Its protein product is CASGTSGPAYNEQFF.

The chain couples TRBV6-5 to TRBJ2-7, with D possibly matching TRBD1 (5 bases). CDR3 length: 13 amino acids. Trimming took off 2 bases at V and 2 bases at J, with 7 bases between the two ends. CDR1 and CDR2 (germline): MNHEY, SVGAGI. The DNA for the CDR3 is TGTGCCAGCAGTTACGACAGAGCCTACGAGCAGTACTTC. Translation gives CASSYDRAYEQYF.

The V gene is TRBV7-2, the J gene TRBJ1-5; possibly TRBD1 for D (6 bases). V lost 5 bases and J lost 6, with 17 bases in between. The CDR3 is 15 amino acids. Germline CDR1 and CDR2: SGHTA and FQGNSA. CDR3: CASSRSLGGGQPQHF. The CDR3 coding sequence is TGTGCCAGCAGCCGCTCCCTGGGGGGCGGTCAGCCCCAGCATTTT.

The chain is built from TRBV5-1 and TRBJ2-7; D ambiguous. V was shortened by 3 bases and J by 5 bases, with 9 bases between the two germline ends. Germline V gene lookup returns CDR1 SGHRS and CDR2 YFSETQ. The CDR3 is 12 amino acids. CDR3 in DNA: TGCGCCAGCAGCTCCGAACCTCACGAGCAGTACTTC. Translating it yields CASSSEPHEQYF.

The chain employs TRBV18 and TRBJ1-6, with D uncertain. V dropped 3 bases and J dropped 12 bases, with 12 bases sitting between them. Germline CDR1 and CDR2: KGHSH and LQKENI. The CDR3 runs to 13 residues. CDR3 nucleotide sequence: TGTGCCAGCTCACCGATACCAGAGGAACCCCTCCACTTT. The encoded protein is CASSPIPEEPLHF.

This sequence joins TRBV20-1 and TRBJ2-2, with TRBD2 matching over 14 bases. The CDR3 is made up of 16 amino acids. Germline CDR1 is DFQATT and CDR2 is SNEGSKA (reference sequence). V lost 1 base and J lost 5; bases outside the gene matches: 3. The CDR3 sequence is CSARATSGRETGELFF. CDR3 sequence (DNA): TGCAGTGCTAGAGCGACTAGCGGGAGGGAAACCGGGGAGCTGTTTTTT.

The chain is built from TRBV15 and TRBJ2-3; D is unclear. The germline V and J ends were trimmed by 0 bases and 7 bases, with 17 bases remaining between them. CDR3 size: 16 residues. Germline CDR1 reads LNHNV; CDR2 reads YYDKDF (reference sequence). The CDR3 DNA reads TGTGCCACCAGCAGAGATCTTGTTGATATCACGAATACGCAGTATTTT. It translates to CATSRDLVDITNTQYF.

In nucleotides, the CDR3 is TGTGCCACCAGCAGAGCTGCGGGGAATAATTCACCCCTCCACTTT. This sequence encodes CATSRAAGNNSPLHF. The chain carries TRBV15 and TRBJ1-6; D call uncertain. CDR3 length equals 15 residues. Per the germline V gene, CDR1 is LNHNV and CDR2 is YYDKDF (reference sequence). The ends were cut back, 1 base at V and 5 bases at J, with 9 bases in the middle.